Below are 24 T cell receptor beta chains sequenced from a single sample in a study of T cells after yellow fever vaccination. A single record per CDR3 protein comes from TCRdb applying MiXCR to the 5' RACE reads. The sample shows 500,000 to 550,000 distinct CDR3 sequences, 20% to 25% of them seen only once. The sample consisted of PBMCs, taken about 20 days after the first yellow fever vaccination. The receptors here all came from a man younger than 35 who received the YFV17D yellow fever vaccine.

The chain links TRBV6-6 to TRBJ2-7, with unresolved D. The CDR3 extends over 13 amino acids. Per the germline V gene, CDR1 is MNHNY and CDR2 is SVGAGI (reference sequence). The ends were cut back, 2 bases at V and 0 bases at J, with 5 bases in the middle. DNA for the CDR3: TGTGCCAGCAGTTACCCTAACTCCTACGAGCAGTACTTC. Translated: CASSYPNSYEQYF.

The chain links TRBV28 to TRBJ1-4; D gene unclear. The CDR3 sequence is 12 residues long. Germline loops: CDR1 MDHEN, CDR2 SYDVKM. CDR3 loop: CAGQTTNEKLFF. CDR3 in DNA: TGTGCGGGTCAGACAACTAATGAAAAACTGTTTTTT.

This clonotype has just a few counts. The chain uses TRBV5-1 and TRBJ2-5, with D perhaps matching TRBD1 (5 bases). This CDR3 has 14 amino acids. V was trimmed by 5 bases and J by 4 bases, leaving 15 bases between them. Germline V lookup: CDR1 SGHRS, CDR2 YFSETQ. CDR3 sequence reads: CASSPDSSSETQYF. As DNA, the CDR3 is TGCGCCAGCAGTCCCGACAGTTCGTCAGAGACCCAGTACTTC.

The CDR3 sequence is CASSLEGLGTDTQYF. In DNA, the CDR3 is TGTGCCAGCAGTTTGGAGGGCCTGGGCACAGATACGCAGTATTTT. This rearrangement joins TRBV12-3 or TRBV12-4 to TRBJ2-3; a possible D gene is TRBD2 (6 bases). The CDR3 has 15 residues. Trimming took off 3 bases at V and 1 base at J, with 11 bases between the two ends.

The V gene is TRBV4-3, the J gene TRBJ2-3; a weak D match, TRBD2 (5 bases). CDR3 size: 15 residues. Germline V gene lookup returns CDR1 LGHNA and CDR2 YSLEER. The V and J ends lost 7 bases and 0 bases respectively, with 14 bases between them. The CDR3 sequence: CASTAALPSTDTQYF. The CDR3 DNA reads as TGCGCCAGCACAGCGGCCTTGCCGAGCACAGATACGCAGTATTTT.

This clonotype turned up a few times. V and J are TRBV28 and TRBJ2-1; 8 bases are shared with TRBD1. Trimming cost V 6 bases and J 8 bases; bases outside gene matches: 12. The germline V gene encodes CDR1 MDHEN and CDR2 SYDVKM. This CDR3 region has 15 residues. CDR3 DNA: TGTGCCAGCAGCACAGGGGGGACAGAGAGCGATGAGCAGTTCTTC. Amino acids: CASSTGGTESDEQFF.

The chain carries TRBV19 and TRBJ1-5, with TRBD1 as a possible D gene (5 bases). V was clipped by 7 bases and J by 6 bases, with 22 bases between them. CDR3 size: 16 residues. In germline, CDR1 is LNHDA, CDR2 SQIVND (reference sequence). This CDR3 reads CASTSPRGGVGQPQHF. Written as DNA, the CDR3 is TGTGCCAGTACCTCCCCGAGGGGAGGGGTAGGTCAGCCCCAGCATTTT.

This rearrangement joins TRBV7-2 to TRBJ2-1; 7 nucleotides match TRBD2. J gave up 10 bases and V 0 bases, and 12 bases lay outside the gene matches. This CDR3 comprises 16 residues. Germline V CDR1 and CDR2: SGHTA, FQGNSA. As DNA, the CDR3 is TGTGCCAGCAGCTTAGCCGAGTTGGGAGGGGTTTGGGAGCAGTTCTTC. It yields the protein CASSLAELGGVWEQFF.

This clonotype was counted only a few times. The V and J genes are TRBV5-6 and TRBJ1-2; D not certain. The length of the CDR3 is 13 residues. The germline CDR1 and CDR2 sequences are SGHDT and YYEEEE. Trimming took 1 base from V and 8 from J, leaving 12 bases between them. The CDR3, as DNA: TGTGCCAGCAGCTTGTTCGGGCTCTCGGGCTACACCTTC. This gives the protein CASSLFGLSGYTF.

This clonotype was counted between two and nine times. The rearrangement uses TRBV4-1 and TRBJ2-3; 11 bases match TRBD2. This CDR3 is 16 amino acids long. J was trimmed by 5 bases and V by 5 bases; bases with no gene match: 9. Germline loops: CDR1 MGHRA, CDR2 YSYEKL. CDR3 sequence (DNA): TGCGCCAGCAGCTTAGCGGGGGGGCCCTCGAAAGATACGCAGTATTTT. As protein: CASSLAGGPSKDTQYF.

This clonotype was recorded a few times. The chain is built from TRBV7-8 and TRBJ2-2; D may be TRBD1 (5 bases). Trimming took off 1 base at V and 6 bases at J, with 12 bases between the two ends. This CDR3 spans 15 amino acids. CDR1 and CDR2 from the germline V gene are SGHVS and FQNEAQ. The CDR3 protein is CASSLGRVTAGELFF. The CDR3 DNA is TGTGCCAGCAGCTTAGGCAGGGTGACGGCCGGGGAGCTGTTTTTT.

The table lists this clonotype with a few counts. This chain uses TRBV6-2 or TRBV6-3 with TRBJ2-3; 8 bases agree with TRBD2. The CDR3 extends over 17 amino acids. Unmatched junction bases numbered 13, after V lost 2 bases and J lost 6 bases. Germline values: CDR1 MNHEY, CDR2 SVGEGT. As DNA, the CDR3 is TGTGCCAGCAGTTACGCGGCGGGGGGCCCTCTGGTTGATACGCAGTATTTT. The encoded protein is CASSYAAGGPLVDTQYF.

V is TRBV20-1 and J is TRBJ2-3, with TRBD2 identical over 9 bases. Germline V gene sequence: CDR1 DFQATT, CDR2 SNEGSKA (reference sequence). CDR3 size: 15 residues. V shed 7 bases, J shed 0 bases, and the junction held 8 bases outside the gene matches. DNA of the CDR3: TGCAGTGGGCTGGTAGCGGGGGCCAGCACAGATACGCAGTATTTT. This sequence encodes CSGLVAGASTDTQYF.

The CDR3 DNA reads TGTGCCAGCAGTTACATAGTGGGCACGGCCGCCGGGGAGCTGTTTTTT. It specifies CASSYIVGTAAGELFF. The chain links TRBV6-5 to TRBJ2-2; D is undetermined. V lost 2 bases and J 6 bases, leaving 16 bases between the germline ends. The CDR3 length is 16 residues. Germline V gene data show CDR1 as MNHEY and CDR2 as SVGAGI.

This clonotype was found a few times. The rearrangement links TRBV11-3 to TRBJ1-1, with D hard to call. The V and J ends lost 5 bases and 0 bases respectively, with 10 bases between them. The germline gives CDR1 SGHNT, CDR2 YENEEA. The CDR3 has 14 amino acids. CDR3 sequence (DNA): TGTGCCAGCAGCGCGGACGGCTTGAACACTGAAGCTTTCTTT. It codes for CASSADGLNTEAFF.

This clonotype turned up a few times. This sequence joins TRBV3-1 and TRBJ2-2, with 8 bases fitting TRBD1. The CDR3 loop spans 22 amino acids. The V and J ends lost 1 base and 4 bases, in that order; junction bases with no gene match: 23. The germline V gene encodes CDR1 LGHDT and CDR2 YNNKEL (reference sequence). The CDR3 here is CASSQVKERDRKGLSRTGELFF. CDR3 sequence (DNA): TGTGCCAGCAGCCAAGTTAAAGAGAGGGACAGGAAAGGGTTGAGTCGCACCGGGGAGCTGTTTTTT.

CDR3 sequence: CASRPLAGGTDTQYF. In DNA, the CDR3 is TGTGCCAGCAGACCTCTAGCGGGGGGGACAGATACGCAGTATTTT. The chain is built from TRBV5-4 and TRBJ2-3; 12 bases are a match to TRBD2. V lost 5 bases, J lost 3 bases, and 4 bases stayed unmatched. CDR3 length: 15 amino acids. CDR1 is SGHNT, CDR2 YYREEE, per germline (reference sequence).

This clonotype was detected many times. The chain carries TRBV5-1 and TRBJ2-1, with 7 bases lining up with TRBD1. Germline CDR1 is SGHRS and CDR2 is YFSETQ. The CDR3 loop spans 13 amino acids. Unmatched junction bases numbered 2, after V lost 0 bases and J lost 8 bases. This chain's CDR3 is CASSLGQGDEQFF. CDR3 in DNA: TGCGCCAGCAGCTTGGGACAGGGCGATGAGCAGTTCTTC.

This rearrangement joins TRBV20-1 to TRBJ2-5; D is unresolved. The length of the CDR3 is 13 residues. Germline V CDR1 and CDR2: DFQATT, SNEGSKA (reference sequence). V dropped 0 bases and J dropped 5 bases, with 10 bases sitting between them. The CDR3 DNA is TGCAGTGCTAGAGATCCTAGTATTGAGACCCAGTACTTC. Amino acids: CSARDPSIETQYF.

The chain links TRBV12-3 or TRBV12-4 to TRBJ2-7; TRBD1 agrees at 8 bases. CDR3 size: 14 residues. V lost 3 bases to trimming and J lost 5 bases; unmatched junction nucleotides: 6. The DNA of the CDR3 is TGTGCCAGCAGTTTCAGGGGGCACTCGGACGAGCAGTACTTC. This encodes CASSFRGHSDEQYF.

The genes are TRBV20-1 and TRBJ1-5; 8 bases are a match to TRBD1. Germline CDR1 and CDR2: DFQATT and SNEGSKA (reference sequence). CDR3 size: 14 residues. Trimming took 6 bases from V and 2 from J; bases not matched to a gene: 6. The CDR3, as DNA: TGCAGTGCGCTGGACAGGGTGGGCAATCAGCCCCAGCATTTT. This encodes CSALDRVGNQPQHF.

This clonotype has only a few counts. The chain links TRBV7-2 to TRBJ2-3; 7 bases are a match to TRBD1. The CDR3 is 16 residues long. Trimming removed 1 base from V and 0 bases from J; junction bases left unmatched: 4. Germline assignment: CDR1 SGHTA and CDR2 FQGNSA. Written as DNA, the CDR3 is TGTGCCAGCAGCTTAGAGGGGGCGTCTAGCACAGATACGCAGTATTTT. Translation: CASSLEGASSTDTQYF.

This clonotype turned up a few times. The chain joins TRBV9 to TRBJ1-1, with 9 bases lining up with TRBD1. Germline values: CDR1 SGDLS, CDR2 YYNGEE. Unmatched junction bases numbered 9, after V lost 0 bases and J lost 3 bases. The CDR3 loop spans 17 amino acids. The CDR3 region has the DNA TGTGCCAGCAGCGTAGCCAGGGACAGGGAACCACACACTGAAGCTTTCTTT. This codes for CASSVARDREPHTEAFF.

The CDR3 loop reads CASSARQGYEQYF. The CDR3 region has the DNA TGCGCCAGCAGCGCCAGACAGGGCTACGAGCAGTACTTC. The chain is built from TRBV5-1 and TRBJ2-7; 7 bases are shared with TRBD1. The CDR3 length is 13 residues. CDR1 and CDR2 (germline): SGHRS, YFSETQ. J was trimmed by 3 bases and V by 4 bases; bases with no gene match: 4.